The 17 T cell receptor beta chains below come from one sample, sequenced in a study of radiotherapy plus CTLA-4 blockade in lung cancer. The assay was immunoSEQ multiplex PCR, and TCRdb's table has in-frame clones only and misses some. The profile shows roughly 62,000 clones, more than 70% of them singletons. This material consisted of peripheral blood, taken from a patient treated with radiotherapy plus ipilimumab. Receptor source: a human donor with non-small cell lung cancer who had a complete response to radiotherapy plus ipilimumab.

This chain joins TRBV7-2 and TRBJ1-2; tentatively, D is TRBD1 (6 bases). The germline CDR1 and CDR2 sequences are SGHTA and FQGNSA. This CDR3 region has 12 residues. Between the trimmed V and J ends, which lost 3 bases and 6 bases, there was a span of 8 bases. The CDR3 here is CASSFRTDGYTF. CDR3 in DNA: TGTGCCAGCAGCTTCCGGACAGATGGCTACACCTTC.

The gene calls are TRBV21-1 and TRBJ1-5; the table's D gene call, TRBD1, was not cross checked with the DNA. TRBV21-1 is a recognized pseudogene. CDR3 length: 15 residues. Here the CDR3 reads CASSKGRTGGQPQHF. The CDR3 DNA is TGTGCCAGCAGCAAAGGGAGGACAGGAGGCCAGCCCCAGCATTTT.

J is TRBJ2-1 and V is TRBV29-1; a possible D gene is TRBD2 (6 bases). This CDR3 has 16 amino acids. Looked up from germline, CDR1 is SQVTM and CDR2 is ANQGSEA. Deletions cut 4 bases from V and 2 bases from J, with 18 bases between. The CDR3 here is CSVVPRPGSTYNEQFF. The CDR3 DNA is TGCAGCGTTGTACCAAGACCCGGGAGCACCTACAATGAGCAGTTCTTC.

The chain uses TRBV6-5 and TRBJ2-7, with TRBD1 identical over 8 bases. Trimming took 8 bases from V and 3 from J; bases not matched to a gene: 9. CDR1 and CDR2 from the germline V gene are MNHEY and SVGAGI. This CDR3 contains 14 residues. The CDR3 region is CASSRQGTGYEQYF. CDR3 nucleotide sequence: TGTGCCAGCTCCCGGCAGGGGACAGGCTACGAGCAGTACTTC.

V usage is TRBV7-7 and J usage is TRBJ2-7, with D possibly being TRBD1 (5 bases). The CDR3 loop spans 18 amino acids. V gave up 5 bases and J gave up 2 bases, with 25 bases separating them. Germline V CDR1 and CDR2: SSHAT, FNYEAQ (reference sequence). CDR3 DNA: TGTGCCAGCAGCCGCGAAGCCTTGACAGTTACGAAAGCCTACGAGCAGTACTTC. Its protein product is CASSREALTVTKAYEQYF.

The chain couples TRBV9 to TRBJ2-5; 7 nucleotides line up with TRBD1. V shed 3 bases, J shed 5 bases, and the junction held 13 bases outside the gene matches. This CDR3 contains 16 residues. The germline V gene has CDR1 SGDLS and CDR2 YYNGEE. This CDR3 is CASSATPLTGRETQYF. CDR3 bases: TGTGCCAGCAGCGCCACCCCCCTGACAGGGCGGGAGACCCAGTACTTC. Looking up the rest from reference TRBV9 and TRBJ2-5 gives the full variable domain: DSGVTQTPKHLITATGQRVTLRCSPRSGDLSVYWYQQSLDQGLQFLIQYYNGEERAKGNILERFSAQQFPDLHSELNLSSLELGDSALYFCASSATPLTGRETQYFGPGTRLLVL.

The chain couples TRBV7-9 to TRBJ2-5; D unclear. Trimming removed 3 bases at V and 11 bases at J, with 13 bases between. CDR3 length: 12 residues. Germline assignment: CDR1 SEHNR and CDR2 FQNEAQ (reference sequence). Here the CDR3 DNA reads TGTGCCAGCAGCTTTTTTGTAGCAGAGCAGTACTTC. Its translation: CASSFFVAEQYF.

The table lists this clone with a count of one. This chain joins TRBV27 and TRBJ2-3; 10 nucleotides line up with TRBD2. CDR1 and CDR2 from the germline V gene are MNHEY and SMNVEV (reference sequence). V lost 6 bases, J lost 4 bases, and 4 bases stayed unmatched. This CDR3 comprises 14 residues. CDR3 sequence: CASRLAGLADTQYF. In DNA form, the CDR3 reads TGTGCCAGCAGACTAGCGGGGTTAGCAGATACGCAGTATTTT.

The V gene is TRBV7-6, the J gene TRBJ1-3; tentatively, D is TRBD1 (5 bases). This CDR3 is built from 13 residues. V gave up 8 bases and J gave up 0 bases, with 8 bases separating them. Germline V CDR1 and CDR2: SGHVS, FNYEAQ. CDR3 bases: TGTGCCAGCGGGGCAGGCTCTGGAAACACCATATATTTT. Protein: CASGAGSGNTIYF.

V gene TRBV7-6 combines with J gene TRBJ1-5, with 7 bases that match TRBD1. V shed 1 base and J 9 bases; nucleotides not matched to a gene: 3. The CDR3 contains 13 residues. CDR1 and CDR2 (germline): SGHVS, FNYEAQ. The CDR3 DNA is TGTGCCAGCAGCTTAGGACAGGGTCGGCCCCAGCATTTT. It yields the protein CASSLGQGRPQHF. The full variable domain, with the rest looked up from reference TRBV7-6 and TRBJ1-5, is GAGVSQSPRYKVTKRGQDVALRCDPISGHVSLYWYRQALGQGPEFLTYFNYEAQQDKSGLPNDRFSAERPEGSISTLTIQRTEQRDSAMYRCASSLGQGRPQHFGDGTRLSIL.

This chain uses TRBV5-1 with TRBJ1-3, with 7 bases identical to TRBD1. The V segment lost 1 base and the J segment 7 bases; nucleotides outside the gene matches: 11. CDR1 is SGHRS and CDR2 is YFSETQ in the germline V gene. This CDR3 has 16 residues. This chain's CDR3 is CASSLRSGTESNTIYF. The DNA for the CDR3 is TGCGCCAGCAGCTTGAGGTCCGGGACAGAGTCTAACACCATATATTTT.

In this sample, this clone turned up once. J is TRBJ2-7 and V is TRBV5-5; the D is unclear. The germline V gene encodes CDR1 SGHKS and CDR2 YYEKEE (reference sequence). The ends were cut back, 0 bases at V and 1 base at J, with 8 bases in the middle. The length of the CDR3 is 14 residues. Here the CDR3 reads CASSLDVSSYEQYF. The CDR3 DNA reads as TGTGCCAGCAGCTTGGATGTCAGTTCCTACGAGCAGTACTTC.

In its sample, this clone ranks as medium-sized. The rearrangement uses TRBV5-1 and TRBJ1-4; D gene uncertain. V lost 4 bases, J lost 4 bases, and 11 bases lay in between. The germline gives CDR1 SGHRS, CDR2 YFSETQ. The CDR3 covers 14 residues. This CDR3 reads CASSARPLNEKLFF. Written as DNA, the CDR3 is TGCGCCAGCAGCGCGCGGCCTCTTAATGAAAAACTGTTTTTT.

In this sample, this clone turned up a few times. This CDR3 is CASSPPGPSINRETQYF. In DNA form, the CDR3 reads TGTGCCAGCTCACCACCTGGTCCTAGCATAAATAGGGAGACCCAGTACTTC. The gene calls are TRBV18 and TRBJ2-5; a possible D gene is TRBD2 (5 bases). Trimming pared 0 bases from V and 5 bases from J, leaving 19 bases between. Looked up from germline, CDR1 is KGHSH and CDR2 is LQKENI. The CDR3 covers 17 residues.

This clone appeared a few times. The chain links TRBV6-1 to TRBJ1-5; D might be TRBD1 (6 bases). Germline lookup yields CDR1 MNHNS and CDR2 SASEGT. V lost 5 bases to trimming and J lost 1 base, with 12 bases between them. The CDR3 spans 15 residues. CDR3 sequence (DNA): TGTGCCAGCAGTAGGGCAGGGGAAAGCAATCAGCCCCAGCATTTT. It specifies CASSRAGESNQPQHF.

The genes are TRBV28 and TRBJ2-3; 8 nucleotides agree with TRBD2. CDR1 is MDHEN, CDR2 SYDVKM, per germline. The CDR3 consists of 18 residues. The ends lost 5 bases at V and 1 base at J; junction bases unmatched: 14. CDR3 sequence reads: CASSQLGRALFGTDTQYF. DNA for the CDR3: TGTGCCAGCAGTCAACTCGGGAGGGCCCTCTTTGGCACAGATACGCAGTATTTT.

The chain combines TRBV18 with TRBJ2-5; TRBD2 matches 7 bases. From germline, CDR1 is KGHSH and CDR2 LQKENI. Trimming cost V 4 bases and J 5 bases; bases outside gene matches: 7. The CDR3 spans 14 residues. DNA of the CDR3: TGTGCCAGCTCACGCACTAGCGAGAAGGAGACCCAGTACTTC. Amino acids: CASSRTSEKETQYF.